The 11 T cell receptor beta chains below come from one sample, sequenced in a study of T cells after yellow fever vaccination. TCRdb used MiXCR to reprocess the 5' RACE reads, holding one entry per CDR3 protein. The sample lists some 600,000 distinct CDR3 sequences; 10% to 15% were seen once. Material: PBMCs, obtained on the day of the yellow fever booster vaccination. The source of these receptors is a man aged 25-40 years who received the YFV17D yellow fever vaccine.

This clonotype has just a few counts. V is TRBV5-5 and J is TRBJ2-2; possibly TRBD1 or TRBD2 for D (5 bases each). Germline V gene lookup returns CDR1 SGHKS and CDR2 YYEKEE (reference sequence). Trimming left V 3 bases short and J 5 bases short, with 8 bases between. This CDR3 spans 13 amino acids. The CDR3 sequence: CASSWDRTGELFF. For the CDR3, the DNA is TGTGCCAGCAGCTGGGACCGGACCGGGGAGCTGTTTTTT.

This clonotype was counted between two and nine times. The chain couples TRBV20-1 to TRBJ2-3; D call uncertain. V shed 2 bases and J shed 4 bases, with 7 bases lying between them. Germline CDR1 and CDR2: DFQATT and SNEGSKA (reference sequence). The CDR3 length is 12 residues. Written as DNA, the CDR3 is TGCAGTGCTAGATTTGGGGCAGATACGCAGTATTTT. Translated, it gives CSARFGADTQYF.

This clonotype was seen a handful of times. The CDR3 region is CAISESGENTEAFF. The CDR3 DNA reads TGTGCCATCAGTGAGTCGGGGGAGAACACTGAAGCTTTCTTT. The genes are TRBV10-3 and TRBJ1-1; possible D gene TRBD1, 5 bases. The CDR3 consists of 14 residues. V was pared by 0 bases and J by 1 base, with 6 bases between. The germline V gene encodes CDR1 ENHRY and CDR2 SYGVKD.

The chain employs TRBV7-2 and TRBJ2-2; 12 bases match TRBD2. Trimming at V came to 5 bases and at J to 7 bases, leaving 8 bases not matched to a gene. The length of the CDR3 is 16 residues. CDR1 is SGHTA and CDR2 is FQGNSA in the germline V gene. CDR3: CASSATSGRSGGELFF. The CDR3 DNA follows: TGTGCCAGCAGCGCAACTAGCGGGAGGTCAGGCGGGGAGCTGTTTTTT.

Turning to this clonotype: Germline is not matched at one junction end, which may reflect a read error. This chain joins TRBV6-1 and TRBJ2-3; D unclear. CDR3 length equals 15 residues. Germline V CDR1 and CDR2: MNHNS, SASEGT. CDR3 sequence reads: CASRGDLRSTHTQYF. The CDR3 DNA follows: TGTGCCAGCCGAGGCGACCTCCGCTCCACACATACGCAGTATTTT.

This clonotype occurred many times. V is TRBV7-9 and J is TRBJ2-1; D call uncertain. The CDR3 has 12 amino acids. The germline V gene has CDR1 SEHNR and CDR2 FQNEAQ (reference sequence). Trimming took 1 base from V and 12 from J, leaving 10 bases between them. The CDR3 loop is CASSLVYLGQFF. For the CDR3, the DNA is TGTGCCAGCAGCTTAGTATATTTAGGGCAGTTCTTC.

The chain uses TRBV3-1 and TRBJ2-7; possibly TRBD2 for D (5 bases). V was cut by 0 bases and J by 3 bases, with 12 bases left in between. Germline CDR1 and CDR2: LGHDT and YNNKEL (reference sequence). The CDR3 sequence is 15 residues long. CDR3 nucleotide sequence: TGTGCCAGCAGCCAAGAGGTGGCGAGGGTCTACGAGCAGTACTTC. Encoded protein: CASSQEVARVYEQYF.

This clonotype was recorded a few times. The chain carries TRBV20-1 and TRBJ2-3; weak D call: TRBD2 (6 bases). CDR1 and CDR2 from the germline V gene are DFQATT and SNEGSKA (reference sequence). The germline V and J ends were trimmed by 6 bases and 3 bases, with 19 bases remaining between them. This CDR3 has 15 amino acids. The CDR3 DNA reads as TGCAGTGCCCCACACGTGGCGGGGAAAACAGATACGCAGTATTTT. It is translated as CSAPHVAGKTDTQYF.

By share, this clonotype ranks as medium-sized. The CDR3 region is CASSLVGGDTGELFF. The CDR3 nucleotides are TGCGCCAGCAGCTTGGTTGGGGGCGACACCGGGGAGCTGTTTTTT. The rearrangement joins TRBV5-1 to TRBJ2-2; tentatively, D is TRBD1 (6 bases). This CDR3 spans 15 amino acids. The germline gives CDR1 SGHRS, CDR2 YFSETQ. The V end lost 0 bases, the J end lost 3 bases, and 9 bases lay between the germline ends.

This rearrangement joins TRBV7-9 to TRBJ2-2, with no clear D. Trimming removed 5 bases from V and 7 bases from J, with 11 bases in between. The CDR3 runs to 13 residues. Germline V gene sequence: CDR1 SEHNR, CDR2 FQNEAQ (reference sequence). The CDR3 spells CASSHSYGGELFF. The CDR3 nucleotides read TGTGCCAGCAGCCATAGCTATGGCGGGGAGCTGTTTTTT.

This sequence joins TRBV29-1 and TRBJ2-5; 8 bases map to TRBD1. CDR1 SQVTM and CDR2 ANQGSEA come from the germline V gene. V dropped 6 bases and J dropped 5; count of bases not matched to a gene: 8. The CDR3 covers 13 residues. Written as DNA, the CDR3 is TGCAGCGTGCAACAGGGGGTTGGGGAGACCCAGTACTTC. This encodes CSVQQGVGETQYF.